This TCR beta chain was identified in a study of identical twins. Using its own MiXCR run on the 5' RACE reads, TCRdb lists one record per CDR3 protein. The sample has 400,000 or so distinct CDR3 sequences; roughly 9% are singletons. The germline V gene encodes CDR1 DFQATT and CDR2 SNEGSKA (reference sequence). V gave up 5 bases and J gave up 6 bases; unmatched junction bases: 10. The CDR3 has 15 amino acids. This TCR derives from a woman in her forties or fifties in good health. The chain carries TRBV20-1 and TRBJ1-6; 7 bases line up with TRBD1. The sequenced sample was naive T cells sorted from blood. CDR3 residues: CSAPEGRQGNSPLHF. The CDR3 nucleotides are TGCAGTGCTCCGGAAGGCCGACAGGGTAATTCACCCCTCCACTTT.